The TCR beta chain described here comes from a study of CXCR3-negative and CXCR3-positive naive CD8 T cells. Germline CDR1 and CDR2: SEHNR and FQNEAQ (reference sequence). The length of the CDR3 is 15 residues. In the case of this clonotype: Its matching antigen is unknown.

Findings and limits, study-wide: For CXCR3-positive naive cells, TRB CDR3s were more hydrophobic than those of CXCR3-negative naive cells. Similar TRBV-TRBJ usage was seen in naive cells (both CXCR3-negative and CXCR3-positive), but memory cells differed.

The TRB cDNA libraries were prepared by 5' RACE with UMI labels. TCRdb reprocessed the 5' RACE reads and keeps a single row for each CDR3 protein, giving no DNA. The sample shows around 140,000 distinct CDR3 sequences, and 0.4% to 0.5% sits with its ten largest clones. The source of this sequence is a human donor in good health. Some clones in this sample may be carry-over from other donors' samples. The sequencing input was naive CXCR3+ CD8+ T cells from blood. Stated subset: CD45RO-CCR7+CD27+CD95- naive CD8+ T cells expressing CXCR3 (TNR3+). V gene TRBV7-9 combines with J gene TRBJ2-7; TCRdb reports TRBD1, a call that lacks DNA to check it against. The CDR3 sequence: CASSLSPSLGYEQYF.